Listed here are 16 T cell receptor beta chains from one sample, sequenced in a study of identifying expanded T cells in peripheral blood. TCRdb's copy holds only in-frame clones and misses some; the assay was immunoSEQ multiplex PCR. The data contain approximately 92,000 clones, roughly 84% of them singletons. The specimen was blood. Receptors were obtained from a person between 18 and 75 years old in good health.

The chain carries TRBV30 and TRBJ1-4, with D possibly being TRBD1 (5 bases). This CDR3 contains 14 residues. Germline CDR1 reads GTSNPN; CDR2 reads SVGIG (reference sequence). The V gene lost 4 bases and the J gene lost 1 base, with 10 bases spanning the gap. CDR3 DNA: TGTGCCTGGAATCGGGGCCAAACTAATGAAAAACTGTTTTTT. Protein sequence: CAWNRGQTNEKLFF.

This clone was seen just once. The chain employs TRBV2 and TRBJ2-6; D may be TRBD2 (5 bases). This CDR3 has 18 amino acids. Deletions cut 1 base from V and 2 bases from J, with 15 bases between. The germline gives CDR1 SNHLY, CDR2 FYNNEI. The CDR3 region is CASSEGYGGLPGANVLTF. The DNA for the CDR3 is TGTGCCAGCAGTGAAGGATACGGAGGCCTTCCTGGGGCCAACGTCCTGACTTTC. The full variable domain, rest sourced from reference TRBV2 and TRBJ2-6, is EPEVTQTPSHQVTQMGQEVILRCVPISNHLYFYWYRQILGQKVEFLVSFYNNEISEKSEIFDDQFSVERPDGSNFTLKIRSTKLEDSAMYFCASSEGYGGLPGANVLTFGAGSRLTVL.

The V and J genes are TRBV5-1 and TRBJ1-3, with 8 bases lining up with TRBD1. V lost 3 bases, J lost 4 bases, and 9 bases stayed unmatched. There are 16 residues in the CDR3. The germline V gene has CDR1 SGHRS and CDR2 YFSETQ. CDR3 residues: CASSSGGTGSGNTIYF. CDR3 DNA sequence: TGCGCCAGCAGCTCGGGGGGGACAGGTTCAGGAAACACCATATATTTT.

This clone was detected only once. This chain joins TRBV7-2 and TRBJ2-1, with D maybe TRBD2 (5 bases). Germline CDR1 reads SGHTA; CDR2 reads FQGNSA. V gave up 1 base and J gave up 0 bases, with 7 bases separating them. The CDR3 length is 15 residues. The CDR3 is CASSLGRDSYNEQFF. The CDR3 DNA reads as TGTGCCAGCAGCTTAGGTCGGGACTCCTACAATGAGCAGTTCTTC.

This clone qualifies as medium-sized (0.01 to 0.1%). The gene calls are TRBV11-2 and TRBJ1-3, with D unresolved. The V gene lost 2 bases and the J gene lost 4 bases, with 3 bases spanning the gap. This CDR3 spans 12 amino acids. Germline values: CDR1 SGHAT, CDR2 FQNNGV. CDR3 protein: CASSLSGNTIYF. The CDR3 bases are TGTGCCAGCAGCTTAAGCGGAAACACCATATATTTT.

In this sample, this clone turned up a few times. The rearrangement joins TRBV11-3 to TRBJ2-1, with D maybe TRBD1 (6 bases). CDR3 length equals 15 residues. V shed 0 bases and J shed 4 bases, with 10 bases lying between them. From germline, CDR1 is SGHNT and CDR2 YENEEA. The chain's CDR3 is CASSLEFQGYNEQFF. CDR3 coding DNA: TGTGCCAGCAGCTTAGAGTTTCAGGGGTACAATGAGCAGTTCTTC.

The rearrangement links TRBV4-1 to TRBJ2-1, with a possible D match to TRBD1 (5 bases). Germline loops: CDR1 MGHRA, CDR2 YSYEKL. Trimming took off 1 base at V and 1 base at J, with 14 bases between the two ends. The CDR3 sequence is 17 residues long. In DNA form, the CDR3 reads TGCGCCAGCAGCCAAGTCCGAGCAGGGCTTTCCTACAATGAGCAGTTCTTC. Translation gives CASSQVRAGLSYNEQFF.

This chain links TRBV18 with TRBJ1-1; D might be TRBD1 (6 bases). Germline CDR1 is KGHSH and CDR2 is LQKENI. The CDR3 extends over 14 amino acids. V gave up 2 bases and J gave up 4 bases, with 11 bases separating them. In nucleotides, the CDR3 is TGTGCCAGCTCACCAACACAGGGAAGCACTGAAGCTTTCTTT. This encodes CASSPTQGSTEAFF.

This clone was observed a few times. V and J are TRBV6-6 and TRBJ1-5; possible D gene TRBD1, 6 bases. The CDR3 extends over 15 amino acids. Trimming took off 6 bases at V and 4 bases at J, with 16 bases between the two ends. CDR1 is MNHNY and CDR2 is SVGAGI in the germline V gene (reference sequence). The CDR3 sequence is CASSDITGPNQPQHF. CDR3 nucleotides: TGTGCCAGCAGCGATATTACAGGGCCAAATCAGCCCCAGCATTTT.

The CDR3 protein is CASSQGRTGTVTNEKLFF. In nucleotides, the CDR3 is TGCGCCAGCAGCCAAGGGCGAACAGGGACGGTAACTAATGAAAAACTGTTTTTT. The rearrangement uses TRBV4-3 and TRBJ1-4; D possibly corresponds to TRBD1 (6 bases). This CDR3 comprises 18 residues. V was shortened by 1 base and J by 1 base, with 16 bases between the two germline ends. Germline CDR1 and CDR2: LGHNA and YSLEER.

The CDR3 DNA reads TGTGCCTGGAACAACGGAGGGGCCAACGTCCTGACTTTC. As protein: CAWNNGGANVLTF. The chain combines TRBV30 with TRBJ2-6; D ambiguous. CDR3 size: 13 residues. Germline CDR1 GTSNPN, CDR2 SVGIG (reference sequence). The V end lost 4 bases, the J end lost 4 bases, and 8 bases lay between the germline ends.

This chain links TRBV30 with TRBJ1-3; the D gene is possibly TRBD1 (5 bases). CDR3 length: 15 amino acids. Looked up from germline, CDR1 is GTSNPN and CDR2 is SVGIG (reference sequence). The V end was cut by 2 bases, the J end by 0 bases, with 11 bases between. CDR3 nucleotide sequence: TGTGCCTGGAGTTTTCGACAGTCCTCTGGAAACACCATATATTTT. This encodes CAWSFRQSSGNTIYF. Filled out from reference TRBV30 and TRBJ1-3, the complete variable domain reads SQTIHQWPATLVQPVGSPLSLECTVEGTSNPNLYWYRQAAGRGLQLLFYSVGIGQISSEVPQNLSASRPQDRQFILSSKKLLLSDSGFYLCAWSFRQSSGNTIYFGEGSWLTVV.

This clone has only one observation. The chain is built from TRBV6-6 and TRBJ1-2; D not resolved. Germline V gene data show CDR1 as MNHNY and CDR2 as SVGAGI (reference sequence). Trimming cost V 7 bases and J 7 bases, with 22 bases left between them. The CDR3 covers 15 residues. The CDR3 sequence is CASNNKVKPSGGYTF. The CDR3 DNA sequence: TGTGCCAGCAACAATAAGGTGAAGCCCAGTGGTGGCTACACCTTC.

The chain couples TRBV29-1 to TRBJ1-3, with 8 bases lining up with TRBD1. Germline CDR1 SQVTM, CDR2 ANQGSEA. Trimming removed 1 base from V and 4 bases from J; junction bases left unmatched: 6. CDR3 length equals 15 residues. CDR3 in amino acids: CSVEGDRTIGNTIYF. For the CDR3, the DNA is TGCAGCGTTGAAGGGGACAGGACTATCGGAAACACCATATATTTT. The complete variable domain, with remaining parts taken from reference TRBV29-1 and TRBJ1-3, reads SAVISQKPSRDICQRGTSLTIQCQVDSQVTMMFWYRQQPGQSLTLIATANQGSEATYESGFVIDKFPISRPNLTFSTLTVSNMSPEDSSIYLCSVEGDRTIGNTIYFGEGSWLTVV.

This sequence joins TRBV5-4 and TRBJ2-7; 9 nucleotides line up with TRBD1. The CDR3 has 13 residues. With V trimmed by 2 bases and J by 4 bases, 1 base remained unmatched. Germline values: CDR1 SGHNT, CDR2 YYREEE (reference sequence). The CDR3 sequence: CASSLQGAYEQYF. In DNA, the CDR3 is TGTGCCAGCAGCTTACAGGGGGCTTACGAGCAGTACTTC. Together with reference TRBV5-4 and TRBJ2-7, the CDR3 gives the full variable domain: ETGVTQSPTHLIKTRGQQVTLRCSSQSGHNTVSWYQQALGQGPQFIFQYYREEENGRGNFPPRFSGLQFPNYSSELNVNALELDDSALYLCASSLQGAYEQYFGPGTRLTVT.

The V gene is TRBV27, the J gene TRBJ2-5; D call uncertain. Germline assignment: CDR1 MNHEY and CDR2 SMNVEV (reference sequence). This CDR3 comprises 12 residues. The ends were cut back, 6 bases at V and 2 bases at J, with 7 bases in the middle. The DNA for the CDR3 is TGTGCCAGCAGCAATCTTCAAGAGACCCAGTACTTC. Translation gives CASSNLQETQYF.